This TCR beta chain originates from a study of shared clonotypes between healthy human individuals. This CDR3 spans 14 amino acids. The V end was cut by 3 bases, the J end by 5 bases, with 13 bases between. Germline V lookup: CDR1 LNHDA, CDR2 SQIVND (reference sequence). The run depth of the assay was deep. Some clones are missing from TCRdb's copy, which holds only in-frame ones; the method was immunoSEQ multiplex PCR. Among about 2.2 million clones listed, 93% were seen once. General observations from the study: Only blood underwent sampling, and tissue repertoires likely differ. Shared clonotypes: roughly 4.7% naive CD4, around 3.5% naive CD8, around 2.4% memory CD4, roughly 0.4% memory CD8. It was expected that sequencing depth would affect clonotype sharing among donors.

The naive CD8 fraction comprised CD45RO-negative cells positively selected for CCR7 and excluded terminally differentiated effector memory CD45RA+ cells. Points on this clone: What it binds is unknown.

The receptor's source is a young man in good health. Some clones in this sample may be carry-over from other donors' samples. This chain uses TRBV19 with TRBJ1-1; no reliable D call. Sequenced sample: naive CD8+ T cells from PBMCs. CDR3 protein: CASSIYSGRTEAFF. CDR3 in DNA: TGTGCCAGTAGTATTTACAGCGGGAGGACTGAAGCTTTCTTT.